This entry lists 28 T cell receptor beta chains sequenced from one sample in a study of metastatic and nonmetastatic thyroid tumors. TCRdb used MiXCR to call clones anew from the PCR reads. The table records approximately 65,000 clones, under 5% of them present only once. The entire patient cohort was treatment-naive prior to thyroid surgery. The sample comprised blood. The receptors stem from a female donor with papillary thyroid cancer or a benign thyroid nodule (not recorded which). Some clones in this sample may be carry-over from other donors' samples.

The J gene is TRBJ2-1, the V gene TRBV6-1; TRBD2 matches 13 bases. The CDR3 loop spans 15 amino acids. The ends lost 1 base at V and 6 bases at J; junction bases unmatched: 0. Germline assignment: CDR1 MNHNS and CDR2 SASEGT. The CDR3 DNA follows: TGTGCCAGCAGTGAAGGGACTAGCGGGAGCAATGAGCAGTTCTTC. As protein: CASSEGTSGSNEQFF.

In this sample, this clone turned up many times. The chain couples TRBV20-1 to TRBJ2-5; 10 bases are a match to TRBD2. The CDR3 is 15 residues long. The germline CDR1 and CDR2 sequences are DFQATT and SNEGSKA (reference sequence). V trimming: 0 bases; J trimming: 6 bases; junction bases outside the gene matches: 7. CDR3 DNA sequence: TGCAGTGCTAGAGATGGCCAGCGGGAGGGAAAGACCCAGTACTTC. Its translation: CSARDGQREGKTQYF.

This clone came up many times. V usage is TRBV28 and J usage is TRBJ2-3; weak D call: TRBD2 (5 bases). CDR3 length: 15 amino acids. Germline lookup yields CDR1 MDHEN and CDR2 SYDVKM. V dropped 3 bases and J dropped 0 bases, with 10 bases sitting between them. Here the CDR3 reads CASSFEGSSTDTQYF. DNA of the CDR3: TGTGCCAGCAGTTTCGAGGGTTCTAGCACAGATACGCAGTATTTT.

Regarding this clone: This may come from a read error, since a much larger clone is one base off. Other DNA sequences of this sample code for an identical CDR3. The rearrangement joins TRBV20-1 to TRBJ1-2, with D uncertain. The CDR3 covers 16 residues. The germline V and J ends were trimmed by 6 bases and 0 bases, with 20 bases remaining between them. Germline values: CDR1 DFQATT, CDR2 SNEGSKA (reference sequence). In DNA form, the CDR3 reads TGCAGTGCACCTCTAGGCTCGACACCGACTAACTATGGCTACACCTTC. Protein product: CSAPLGSTPTNYGYTF.

Ten or more counts support this clone. This chain connects TRBV7-9 to TRBJ2-3; 8 bases map to TRBD1. The germline gives CDR1 SEHNR, CDR2 FQNEAQ (reference sequence). The CDR3 is 15 residues long. V lost 2 bases, J lost 6 bases, and 7 bases stayed unmatched. CDR3 DNA: TGTGCCAGCAGCTTACGACAGGGGCTACGGGATACGCAGTATTTT. Translating it yields CASSLRQGLRDTQYF.

The genes are TRBV11-2 and TRBJ2-5; 7 bases are shared with TRBD2. Germline loops: CDR1 SGHAT, CDR2 FQNNGV. Trimming removed 4 bases from V and 5 bases from J; junction bases left unmatched: 13. The CDR3 sequence is 16 residues long. CDR3 in amino acids: CASSSDYSGSYETQYF. In DNA, the CDR3 is TGTGCCAGCAGCTCAGACTATAGCGGGTCGTATGAGACCCAGTACTTC. The full variable domain, in which reference TRBV11-2 and TRBJ2-5 provide the parts outside the CDR3, is EAGVAQSPRYKIIEKRQSVAFWCNPISGHATLYWYQQILGQGPKLLIQFQNNGVVDDSQLPKDRFSAERLKGVDSTLKIQPAKLEDSAVYLCASSSDYSGSYETQYFGPGTRLLVL.

This clone showed up many times. A much larger clone differs from this one at a single base, so this may be a read error. The same CDR3 is also encoded by other DNA sequences in this sample. The chain combines TRBV20-1 with TRBJ1-6, with a possible D match to TRBD1 (5 bases). The CDR3 runs to 15 residues. Germline CDR1 DFQATT, CDR2 SNEGSKA (reference sequence). The CDR3 bases are TGCAGTGCTAGCGACACTCAGAGGGGTAATTCACCCCGCCACTTT. It codes for CSASDTQRGNSPRHF.

This clone came up a few times. The junction departs from the called germline gene at one end, perhaps through a read error. The chain's CDR3 is CASSLTGGRKPKHF. DNA for the CDR3: TGTGCCAGCAGTTTAACAGGGGGAAGAAAGCCCAAGCATTTT. This chain uses TRBV28 with TRBJ1-5, with 8 bases fitting TRBD1. Germline V CDR1 and CDR2: MDHEN, SYDVKM. CDR3 length: 14 amino acids.

Only a few counts were recorded for this clone. This could be a read error, since a much larger clone is one nucleotide away. This sequence joins TRBV10-3 and TRBJ2-1; D remains ambiguous. The CDR3 runs to 13 residues. Germline CDR1 is ENHRY and CDR2 is SYGVKD. With 7 bases removed from V and 3 bases from J, the gap between germline ends came to 10 bases. The CDR3 region has the DNA TGTGCCATCACCGATGGGTTCTACAATGAGCAGTTCTTC. Translation gives CAITDGFYNEQFF.

This clone was seen a handful of times. The chain has TRBV20-1 and TRBJ2-1; no definite D call. CDR1 is DFQATT, CDR2 SNEGSKA, per germline (reference sequence). Trimming shortened V by 5 bases and J by 6 bases, and 14 bases separated the two germline ends. There are 13 residues in the CDR3. This CDR3 reads CSAWLVSVNEQFF. The CDR3 coding sequence is TGCAGTGCTTGGCTAGTCAGCGTCAATGAGCAGTTCTTC.

The table lists this clone with many counts. This chain uses TRBV20-1 with TRBJ1-2, with 11 bases fitting TRBD1. The CDR3 spans 13 residues. CDR1 DFQATT and CDR2 SNEGSKA come from the germline V gene (reference sequence). Germline trimming cut 6 bases from V and 8 bases from J; bases unmatched to any gene: 8. The CDR3 reads CSADRTGGRGYTF. CDR3 DNA sequence: TGCAGTGCAGACAGGACAGGGGGCAGGGGCTACACCTTC.

This clone was seen a few times. The genes are TRBV14 and TRBJ2-7; maybe TRBD1 (6 bases). CDR1 is SGHDN and CDR2 is FVKESK in the germline V gene. This CDR3 is built from 13 residues. Trimming cost V 1 base and J 9 bases, with 13 bases left between them. CDR3 amino acids: CASSQARDIPQYF. The CDR3 nucleotides read TGTGCCAGCAGCCAAGCCAGGGACATCCCGCAGTACTTC. The full variable domain, with the rest looked up from reference TRBV14 and TRBJ2-7, is EAGVTQFPSHSVIEKGQTVTLRCDPISGHDNLYWYRRVMGKEIKFLLHFVKESKQDESGMPNNRFLAERTGGTYSTLKVQPAELEDSGVYFCASSQARDIPQYFGPGTRLTVT.

This clone appeared many times. This chain connects TRBV6-1 to TRBJ2-7, with TRBD1 identical over 8 bases. The germline CDR1 and CDR2 sequences are MNHNS and SASEGT. J was trimmed by 2 bases and V by 5 bases; bases with no gene match: 20. The CDR3 is 19 amino acids. The DNA of the CDR3 is TGTGCCAGCAGTAAGCACACCCCGGTTTCTCCGGACAGGGCCTACGAGCAGTACTTC. This translates into CASSKHTPVSPDRAYEQYF.

This clone was counted only a few times. The junction and the germline gene differ at one end; a read error may be behind it. Other DNA sequences in this sample translate to the same CDR3. The V and J genes are TRBV11-2 and TRBJ2-4; D is unclear. The germline V gene encodes CDR1 SGHAT and CDR2 FQNNGV. CDR3 length equals 15 residues. CDR3 sequence reads: CASSLGPQAKNIQYF. CDR3 coding DNA: TGTGCCAGCAGCTTAGGTCCCCAAGCCAAGAACATTCAGTACTTC.

In this sample, this clone turned up many times. Germline and junction disagree at one end, which may indicate a read error. The V and J genes are TRBV27 and TRBJ2-3, with D possibly TRBD2 on 6 matching bases. This CDR3 comprises 15 residues. The germline V gene encodes CDR1 MNHEY and CDR2 SMNVEV (reference sequence). The CDR3 loop is CAGRSSVPRTDTQYF. The CDR3 coding sequence is TGTGCCGGCAGATCTAGCGTCCCCCGCACAGATACGCAGTATTTT.

This clone was found many times. The rearrangement links TRBV7-9 to TRBJ1-5, with TRBD1 as a possible D gene (5 bases). CDR1 SEHNR and CDR2 FQNEAQ come from the germline V gene (reference sequence). Trimming shortened V by 5 bases and J by 4 bases, and 12 bases separated the two germline ends. The CDR3 consists of 14 residues. In nucleotides, the CDR3 is TGTGCCAGCAGCCCCGGGGCCGGGAATCAGCCCCAGCATTTT. Protein: CASSPGAGNQPQHF.

This clone was seen repeatedly, ten times or more. The rearrangement uses TRBV2 and TRBJ1-3; D gene ambiguous. This CDR3 region has 17 residues. The ends were cut back, 6 bases at V and 0 bases at J, with 18 bases in the middle. Germline CDR1 is SNHLY and CDR2 is FYNNEI. In DNA, the CDR3 is TGTGCCAGCAGCCCCGTCGTGGGCCCCAGCTCTGGAAACACCATATATTTT. This gives the protein CASSPVVGPSSGNTIYF. The whole variable domain, remainder taken from reference TRBV2 and TRBJ1-3, is EPEVTQTPSHQVTQMGQEVILRCVPISNHLYFYWYRQILGQKVEFLVSFYNNEISEKSEIFDDQFSVERPDGSNFTLKIRSTKLEDSAMYFCASSPVVGPSSGNTIYFGEGSWLTVV.

This clone was seen ten or more times. The rearrangement joins TRBV7-2 to TRBJ1-6; D is possibly TRBD1 (5 bases). Per germline, CDR1 SGHTA and CDR2 FQGNSA. The CDR3 length is 17 residues. The V and J ends lost 6 bases and 3 bases respectively, with 18 bases between them. DNA of the CDR3: TGTGCCAGCAGTCGAAGCGTGGGCAGGGACTATAATTCACCCCTCCACTTT. Translating it yields CASSRSVGRDYNSPLHF.

This clone turned up a few times. V gene TRBV6-4 combines with J gene TRBJ2-2, with 9 bases identical to TRBD1. V gave up 8 bases and J gave up 6 bases; unmatched junction bases: 7. From germline, CDR1 is MRHNA and CDR2 SNTAGT. This CDR3 contains 14 residues. The CDR3 is CASSRDREAGELFF. The CDR3 DNA follows: TGTGCCAGCTCCCGGGACAGGGAGGCCGGGGAGCTGTTTTTT.

This clone was seen many times. The chain joins TRBV5-4 to TRBJ2-7; 10 bases agree with TRBD1. This CDR3 contains 14 residues. Looked up from germline, CDR1 is SGHNT and CDR2 is YYREEE (reference sequence). Trimming took 4 bases from V and 3 from J; bases not matched to a gene: 4. The CDR3 sequence is CASSPGTGVYEQYF. Here the CDR3 DNA reads TGTGCCAGCAGCCCCGGGACAGGGGTCTACGAGCAGTACTTC.

The rearrangement joins TRBV11-2 to TRBJ2-7, with no clear D. V was trimmed by 3 bases and J by 5 bases, leaving 8 bases between them. Germline V gene sequence: CDR1 SGHAT, CDR2 FQNNGV. This CDR3 comprises 12 residues. CDR3 residues: CASSLAWDEQYF. CDR3 nucleotides: TGTGCCAGCAGCTTGGCTTGGGACGAGCAGTACTTC.

Concerning this clone: One junction end does not reproduce the germline sequence, and a read error may be involved. The chain couples TRBV27 to TRBJ2-6; the D gene is possibly TRBD1 (6 bases). Germline values: CDR1 MNHEY, CDR2 SMNVEV (reference sequence). The CDR3 consists of 19 residues. CDR3 protein: CASSSIQAAALSGDNVMTF. CDR3 bases: TGTGCCAGCAGTTCCATTCAGGCGGCCGCACTCTCTGGGGACAACGTCATGACTTTC.

The chain employs TRBV6-5 and TRBJ2-1; unclear D gene. Germline V gene data show CDR1 as MNHEY and CDR2 as SVGAGI. The V end lost 0 bases, the J end lost 8 bases, and 20 bases lay between the germline ends. The CDR3 extends over 17 amino acids. The CDR3 DNA sequence: TGTGCCAGCAGTTACTCGGGCTCTGGAAATTTCCCTCATGAGCAGTTCTTC. Translated, it gives CASSYSGSGNFPHEQFF.

Ten or more counts support this clone. This chain connects TRBV2 to TRBJ2-7; 9 bases align to TRBD1. The germline gives CDR1 SNHLY, CDR2 FYNNEI. V shed 5 bases and J 2 bases; nucleotides not matched to a gene: 10. The CDR3 consists of 16 residues. The CDR3, as DNA: TGTGCCAGCAGTCAACAACCCGGGACAGGGACCTACGAGCAGTACTTC. Translating it yields CASSQQPGTGTYEQYF.

This clone was detected ten times or more. This rearrangement joins TRBV19 to TRBJ2-7; 7 nucleotides line up with TRBD1. CDR1 and CDR2 (germline): LNHDA, SQIVND (reference sequence). The V segment lost 6 bases and the J segment 3 bases; nucleotides outside the gene matches: 8. There are 14 residues in the CDR3. This CDR3 is CASSNQGVDYEQYF. The DNA of the CDR3 is TGTGCCAGTAGCAACCAGGGGGTGGACTACGAGCAGTACTTC.

In its sample, this clone was seen many times. This chain uses TRBV5-8 with TRBJ2-1; TRBD1 might be the D (6 bases). The CDR3 length is 14 residues. Trimming removed 2 bases at V and 7 bases at J, with 13 bases between. CDR1 SGHTS and CDR2 YDEGEE come from the germline V gene. The CDR3 DNA reads TGTGCCAGCAGCTTACAGGGAAATGGAAATGAGCAGTTCTTC. This sequence encodes CASSLQGNGNEQFF.

Points on this clone: Because it lacks the conserved phenylalanine or tryptophan at the end, this CDR3 is likely a read error. J is TRBJ2-6 and V is TRBV11-2, with a tentative D call TRBD2 (7 bases). V dropped 7 bases and J dropped 4 bases, with 11 bases sitting between them. This CDR3 is built from 14 residues. The V gene's germline CDR1 is SGHAT and CDR2 FQNNGV. The CDR3: CASTGGHGANVLTL. DNA of the CDR3: TGTGCCAGCACCGGGGGGCACGGGGCCAACGTCCTGACTCTC.

By frequency in the sample, this clone is medium-sized. CDR3 region: CASSLDGRGYEQYF. In nucleotides, the CDR3 is TGCGCCAGCAGCTTGGATGGCAGGGGCTACGAGCAGTACTTC. The chain combines TRBV5-1 with TRBJ2-7, with D possibly TRBD1 on 6 matching bases. V was cut by 0 bases and J by 3 bases, with 10 bases left in between. The CDR3 length is 14 residues. Germline values: CDR1 SGHRS, CDR2 YFSETQ.